Listed here is a single T cell receptor beta chain. The antigen is undetermined. The data belong to a study of T cell responses to AZD1222 COVID-19 vaccine. Study at large: Second-dose timings of about 4 or about 12 weeks were pooled. Points from the study as a whole: Increased Spike-specific TCR breadth and depth were observed after two AZD1222 doses. AZD1222 recipients seropositive at baseline numbered only six or seven. After the peak T cell response, and only then, were repertoires sampled.

The protocol was immunoSEQ multiplex PCR, while the TCRdb copy is restricted to in-frame clones and leaves out a portion. This table holds around 120,000 clones, roughly 87% found once. Here the sequenced sample was peripheral blood, taken on day 0 of AZD1222 vaccination. The receptor was isolated from an adult in good health.

CDR3 coding DNA: TGTGCCAGCAGTGATTCAGAGGGACAGCCCCAGCATTTT. Amino acid sequence: CASSDSEGQPQHF. V usage is TRBV2 and J usage is TRBJ1-5; D remains unclear. CDR1 is SNHLY and CDR2 is FYNNEI in the germline V gene. This CDR3 contains 13 residues. Trimming removed 3 bases at V and 7 bases at J, with 10 bases between.